This TCR beta chain was identified during a study of blood T cell repertoires in COVID-19 (dated by TCRdb to about 2020). The study in broad terms: Samples covering the acute and convalescent phases of COVID-19 were provided by collaborators in the United States, Italy and Spain. Deeply sampled blood TCRbeta repertoires from subjects exposed to, actively infected with, or recovered from COVID-19 were included in the dataset. Samples were obtained from the ongoing ImmuneRACE study (first 160 participants) and from 1,000 to 1,500 subjects provided by 6 global collaborators. The repertoires were made available in a free public database intended to serve as a resource for research on the immune response to SARS-CoV-2. A de-identified subject ID, COVID-19 status, age in years and sex were almost always included in the sample metadata. The prospective study material was composed of cDNA or gDNA derived from T cells, B-cell-depleted T cells, or PBMCs. Where available, HLA class I and class II types were taken from metadata supplied by the sample provider and were not determined by assay-based typing. Study-wide findings and limitations: How much clinical and demographic metadata was included differed by source and by participant, and the metadata was provided uncurated.

TCRbeta CDR3 regions were amplified from genomic DNA by means of the immunoSEQ Assay, a bias-controlled multiplex PCR. The study's own analysis went as follows. The number of nucleated cells in each sample was estimated from the amplification of reference gene primers within the assay. To quantify the absolute abundance of each unique TCRbeta CDR3 rearrangement, sequence reads were collapsed and filtered. For each sample, productive Simpson clonality was calculated as the square root of Simpson's diversity index over productive rearrangements. The immuneACCESS repertoire file appears here via TCRdb, limited to in-frame rearrangements. These files lack a portion of the clones; in checked studies, under half of the deficit traces to unresolved V genes, and the cause of the others is not known. V and J calls and clone size are copied from that table; D and trimming were computed from the DNA. This sample lists some 85,000 clones; about three quarters were detected once. The top ten clones comprise about half of the sample.

With regard to this clone: The antigen this receptor binds is unknown. Base qualities were left out, and no much larger clone turns up one base away.

Each collaborating institution followed its own protocols to collect whole blood in K2EDTA tubes. For TCRbeta analysis, collaborators shipped samples as frozen whole blood, isolated PBMCs, or DNA extracted from either of those sample types. CDR1 is given as SGHKS and CDR2 as YYEKEE, both from the germline V gene (reference sequence). Cut back by 0 bases and 6 bases, the V and J ends lie 10 bases apart. CDR3 length: 13 amino acids, cysteine to phenylalanine. Solely the CDR3 DNA is kept, with 39 bases framed from the first base. This sequence originates from a human donor in a cohort sampled during active COVID-19. The sample taken for sequencing was peripheral blood. The V gene is TRBV5-5 and the J gene is TRBJ2-7; the D gene lacks a confident call. The CDR3 protein: CASSLDPPGEQYF. The nucleotide sequence reads as follows: TGTGCCAGCAGCTTGGACCCACCGGGCGAGCAGTACTTC.